What follows is one TCR beta chain and its context. The data belong to a study of blood T cell repertoires in COVID-19. Study at large: Samples of COVID-19 (acute and convalescent) were obtained from the United States, Italy and Spain. The cDNA or gDNA used as material had been derived from T cells, B-cell-depleted T cells, or PBMCs.

The germline gives CDR1 MNHEY, CDR2 SVGEGT. CDR3 size: 13 residues. J gave up 1 base and V 6 bases, and 3 bases lay outside the gene matches. Methods used by the authors: By means of reference gene primer amplification, nucleated cell counts were estimated. TCRdb's table, derived via immunoSEQ multiplex PCR, lists solely in-frame clones and lacks some. Clonal size and the V and J genes are those of that table, whereas D and trimming came from the DNA. The data contain more than 50,000 clones, about 82% of them singletons. Source material: peripheral blood. This sequence joins TRBV6-2 or TRBV6-3 and TRBJ2-7; 7 bases fit TRBD1. This TCR came from a human donor in a cohort sampled during active COVID-19. DNA for the CDR3: TGTGCCAGCAGCCAACAGGGGTCCTACGAGCAGTACTTC. It encodes CASSQQGSYEQYF.